This T cell receptor beta chain was obtained from a study of CD8 T cells in Susac syndrome. Comment on this clonotype: No antigen is known for it.

Random hexamers were used to reverse transcribe the RNA input (about 0.45 to 1 ug). TCRdb redid the calling of the immunoSEQ multiplex PCR reads with MiXCR, one entry per CDR3 protein. Altogether about 240,000 distinct CDR3 sequences are present, almost 97% being singletons, with the ten largest covering 0.08% to 0.11%. Germline trimming cut 3 bases from V and 3 bases from J; bases unmatched to any gene: 6. The CDR3 is 14 residues long. CDR1 and CDR2 (germline): SQVTM, ANQGSEA. Study results and caveats: CD4+ T cell repertoires in Susac syndrome exhibited no evidence of clonal expansion.

The sequencing sample was made of CD4+ T cells from PBMCs. This clonotype was obtained from a human donor with Susac syndrome. The chain uses TRBV29-1 and TRBJ2-5; 8 bases align to TRBD2. CDR3 amino acids: CSVERNSGEETQYF. For the CDR3, the DNA is TGCAGCGTTGAGAGGAATAGCGGGGAAGAGACCCAGTACTTC.